This TCR beta chain was found in a study of cytomegalovirus exposure and HLA in healthy donors. Study findings and constraints: A later analysis showed that HLA-associated TCR beta chains had undergone more clonal expansion than equally common others.

60 Vbeta and 13 Jbeta primers were used in PCR. Measured with immunoSEQ multiplex PCR; TCRdb has only the in-frame clones, and not every one. The sample has about 160,000 clones, approximately 81% seen once. The ends were cut back, 5 bases at V and 0 bases at J, with 4 bases in the middle. This CDR3 comprises 12 residues. In germline, CDR1 is LNHDA, CDR2 SQIVND (reference sequence). This clone was detected only a few times. Antigen unknown. The rearrangement joins TRBV19 to TRBJ1-1; D gene uncertain. Sequenced: PBMCs. The TCR was taken from a male donor in good health and CMV-seronegative. CDR3 residues: CASSQVNTEAFF. The CDR3 DNA follows: TGTGCCAGTAGTCAGGTGAACACTGAAGCTTTCTTT.